Each of the 18 T cell receptor beta chains below was sequenced from the same sample in a study of blood T cell repertoires in COVID-19. The data were produced by immunoSEQ multiplex PCR, yet TCRdb's version contains in-frame clones alone and is incomplete. The table shows 280,000 or so clones, with 70% to 90% occurring only once. The sample was peripheral blood. The receptors were gathered from an older woman with acute or convalescent COVID-19.

The chain couples TRBV6-5 to TRBJ1-5; a possible D gene is TRBD1 (5 bases). This CDR3 has 13 residues. V lost 4 bases and J lost 5, with 9 bases in between. CDR1 MNHEY and CDR2 SVGAGI come from the germline V gene. CDR3 in amino acids: CASSSGLDQPQHF. The CDR3 bases are TGTGCCAGCAGTTCAGGGTTGGATCAGCCCCAGCATTTT.

The rearrangement joins TRBV4-1 to TRBJ1-2; TRBD1 matches 12 bases. Germline-derived CDR1 and CDR2 are MGHRA and YSYEKL. This CDR3 is 15 amino acids long. After removal of 1 base from V and 6 bases from J, the junction contained 3 bases not matched to a gene. In nucleotides, the CDR3 is TGCGCCAGCAGCCAAGTAGGGACAGGGGGCGATGGCTACACCTTC. It is translated as CASSQVGTGGDGYTF.

The rearrangement uses TRBV24-1 and TRBJ2-1, with 10 bases lining up with TRBD2. Germline V gives CDR1 KGHDR, CDR2 SFDVKD. V lost 3 bases and J lost 4; bases outside the gene matches: 5. The CDR3 is made up of 16 amino acids. The DNA of the CDR3 is TGTGCCACCAGTGATAATCTAGCGGGAGATTACAATGAGCAGTTCTTC. This codes for CATSDNLAGDYNEQFF.

V gene TRBV3-1 (or the pseudogene TRBV3-2) combines with J gene TRBJ2-1; 8 bases are a match to TRBD2. The CDR3 contains 15 residues. CDR1 and CDR2 (germline): LGHDT, YNNKEL (reference sequence). The trim removed 6 bases at V and 8 bases at J, leaving 12 bases unmatched. CDR3 region: CASSSGLARGDEQFF. CDR3 nucleotides: TGTGCCAGCAGTTCCGGACTAGCTCGTGGAGATGAGCAGTTCTTC.

This chain uses TRBV6-2 or TRBV6-3 with TRBJ2-5; 7 positions match TRBD2. The CDR3 runs to 15 residues. Germline lookup yields CDR1 MNHEY and CDR2 SVGEGT. The V and J ends lost 0 bases and 3 bases, in that order; junction bases with no gene match: 4. The CDR3 coding sequence is TGTGCCAGCAGTTACTCGCGTGGGGGGGAAGAGACCCAGTACTTC. As protein: CASSYSRGGEETQYF.

The rearrangement uses TRBV7-9 and TRBJ1-1; possibly TRBD1 for D (6 bases). Germline V gene data show CDR1 as SEHNR and CDR2 as FQNEAQ (reference sequence). Trimming took off 5 bases at V and 2 bases at J, with 18 bases between the two ends. The length of the CDR3 is 16 residues. The CDR3 protein is CASSPGEQLLNTEAFF. Here the CDR3 DNA reads TGTGCCAGCAGCCCAGGGGAACAGCTCCTTAACACTGAAGCTTTCTTT.

The chain joins TRBV7-3 to TRBJ2-1, with TRBD1 identical over 10 bases. V shed 5 bases, J shed 8 bases, and the junction held 9 bases outside the gene matches. Germline V gives CDR1 SGHTA, CDR2 FQGTGA. This CDR3 contains 15 residues. The CDR3 protein is CASSTRTGGSDEQFF. The CDR3 bases are TGTGCCAGCAGCACCCGGACAGGGGGGTCCGATGAGCAGTTCTTC. Combining the CDR3 with reference TRBV7-3 and TRBJ2-1 gives the whole variable domain GAGVSQTPSNKVTEKGKYVELRCDPISGHTALYWYRQSLGQGPEFLIYFQGTGAADDSGLPNDRFFAVRPEGSVSTLKIQRTERGDSAVYLCASSTRTGGSDEQFFGPGTRLTVL.

The chain is built from TRBV18 and TRBJ1-2, with TRBD1 as a possible D gene (5 bases). The CDR3 runs 15 residues. V dropped 2 bases and J dropped 2 bases, with 12 bases sitting between them. The germline V gene has CDR1 KGHSH and CDR2 LQKENI. The CDR3 sequence is CASSPGGAGNYGYTF. As DNA, the CDR3 is TGTGCCAGCTCACCAGGAGGGGCAGGGAACTATGGCTACACCTTC. Based on the CDR3 plus reference TRBV18 and TRBJ1-2, the full variable domain is NAGVMQNPRHLVRRRGQEARLRCSPMKGHSHVYWYRQLPEEGLKFMVYLQKENIIDESGMPKERFSAEFPKEGPSILRIQQVVRGDSAAYFCASSPGGAGNYGYTFGSGTRLTVV.

The chain employs TRBV19 and TRBJ1-2; 7 bases match TRBD1. The CDR3 is 17 residues long. The germline V gene has CDR1 LNHDA and CDR2 SQIVND (reference sequence). Trimming took 6 bases from V and 2 from J; bases not matched to a gene: 15. The CDR3 DNA is TGTGCCAGTAGAGGCAGCCGGACAGGCCCCAGGAACTATGGCTACACCTTC. Amino acids: CASRGSRTGPRNYGYTF.

This clone came up a few times. The chain couples TRBV7-2 to TRBJ2-7; D is perhaps TRBD1 (5 bases). This CDR3 is built from 15 residues. Germline V gene data show CDR1 as SGHTA and CDR2 as FQGNSA. Between the trimmed V and J ends, which lost 7 bases and 2 bases, there was a span of 18 bases. The CDR3 reads CASTPARGQPYEQYF. The CDR3 DNA is TGTGCCAGCACCCCAGCTAGGGGCCAACCCTACGAGCAGTACTTC. Drawing the rest from reference TRBV7-2 and TRBJ2-7, the complete variable domain is GAGVSQSPSNKVTEKGKDVELRCDPISGHTALYWYRQSLGQGLEFLIYFQGNSAPDKSGLPSDRFSAERTGGSVSTLTIQRTQQEDSAVYLCASTPARGQPYEQYFGPGTRLTVT.

The chain has TRBV7-8 and TRBJ2-1, with TRBD2 matching 15 bases. The CDR3 contains 16 residues. Germline CDR1 is SGHVS and CDR2 is FQNEAQ. The junction had 8 bases not matched to a gene; V was cut back by 5 bases and J by 9 bases. The CDR3 region is CASSTRTSGRVFEQFF. CDR3 coding DNA: TGTGCCAGCAGCACACGGACTAGCGGGAGGGTATTTGAGCAGTTCTTC.

This chain joins TRBV19 and TRBJ1-5; 8 positions match TRBD1. This CDR3 has 15 amino acids. Trimming at V came to 6 bases and at J to 6 bases, leaving 10 bases not matched to a gene. Per germline, CDR1 LNHDA and CDR2 SQIVND (reference sequence). The CDR3 protein is CASSRGHFPGQPQHF. The CDR3 coding sequence is TGTGCCAGTAGCAGGGGGCATTTTCCCGGTCAGCCCCAGCATTTT.

This chain connects TRBV28 to TRBJ1-4; a possible D gene is TRBD1 (6 bases). V gave up 6 bases and J gave up 4 bases, with 21 bases separating them. This CDR3 contains 17 residues. Looked up from germline, CDR1 is MDHEN and CDR2 is SYDVKM. CDR3 bases: TGTGCCAGCAGCTACTTCGCCACAGGGTTTCTTAATGAAAAACTGTTTTTT. Its translation is CASSYFATGFLNEKLFF.

The CDR3 is CASSLGGGGNQPQHF. CDR3 nucleotide sequence: TGTGCCAGCAGTCTCGGAGGGGGGGGGAATCAGCCCCAGCATTTT. The rearrangement joins TRBV27 to TRBJ1-5, with D maybe TRBD1 (6 bases). Germline CDR1 MNHEY, CDR2 SMNVEV (reference sequence). Trimming removed 5 bases from V and 4 bases from J, with 15 bases in between. The CDR3 runs 15 residues.

This chain joins TRBV4-3 and TRBJ1-4; D uncertain. The V gene lost 4 bases and the J gene lost 0 bases, with 12 bases spanning the gap. The CDR3 is 16 amino acids. From germline, CDR1 is LGHNA and CDR2 YSLEER. The chain's CDR3 is CASSRYFVATNEKLFF. CDR3 DNA: TGCGCCAGCAGCCGTTACTTCGTCGCAACTAATGAAAAACTGTTTTTT.

The V call is TRBV5-1, the J call TRBJ2-1; 14 bases fit TRBD2. Trimming cost V 4 bases and J 6 bases; bases outside gene matches: 12. Germline V gives CDR1 SGHRS, CDR2 YFSETQ. The CDR3 consists of 18 residues. The CDR3 protein is CASSLTSGGAGSRNEQFF. The DNA for the CDR3 is TGCGCCAGCAGCCTGACTAGCGGGGGGGCTGGGTCACGCAATGAGCAGTTCTTC.

The chain couples TRBV6-5 to TRBJ1-1; 7 nucleotides line up with TRBD1. The CDR3 is 13 amino acids. From germline, CDR1 is MNHEY and CDR2 SVGAGI. V lost 7 bases, J lost 1 base, and 3 bases stayed unmatched. Written as DNA, the CDR3 is TGTGCCAGCACCGGACAGGCGAACACTGAAGCTTTCTTT. Its protein product is CASTGQANTEAFF.

The V gene is TRBV18, the J gene TRBJ2-3; 11 nucleotides align to TRBD2. The CDR3 has 18 residues. Germline loops: CDR1 KGHSH, CDR2 LQKENI. The J segment lost 6 bases and the V segment lost 2 bases, leaving 13 bases of the junction unmatched. CDR3 protein: CASSPSAASGRLVDTQYF. The CDR3 bases are TGTGCCAGCTCACCAAGCGCGGCTAGCGGGAGGCTCGTGGATACGCAGTATTTT.